These T cell receptor beta chains were read from a single sample in a study of monozygotic twins with inflammatory bowel disease. TCRdb reprocessed the 5' RACE reads and keeps a single row for each CDR3 protein, giving no DNA. The sample is made up of about 330,000 distinct CDR3 sequences, and the top ten hold around 2% of it. The sequenced sample consisted of blood. The receptors were gathered from a human donor with ulcerative colitis or Crohn's disease, or a healthy co-twin of an affected twin (not recorded which). Both conserved end residues are part of each CDR3.

v_call	j_call	cdr3_aa
TRBV4-1	TRBJ2-7	CASSQDERESYEQYF
TRBV12-2	TRBJ2-7	CASPSNLPGAEQYF
TRBV4-1	TRBJ1-5	CASSQGSQGLGQPQHF
TRBV9	TRBJ1-5	CASSPGVGASNQPQHF
TRBV7-2	TRBJ2-5	CASSLSSRPEGETQYF
TRBV6-2/TRBV6-3	TRBJ2-5	CASSPGGFQETQYF
TRBV12-3/TRBV12-4	TRBJ1-1	CASSPRTENTEAFF
TRBV4-2	TRBJ2-7	CASSPTPGTVPYEQYF
TRBV5-1	TRBJ2-7	CASSIYSGQSYEQYF
TRBV11-2	TRBJ2-5	CASSRSWGRVGGETQYF
TRBV12-3/TRBV12-4	TRBJ1-1	CASSLRGLPEAFF
TRBV30	TRBJ2-7	CAWSYGVMGEQYF
TRBV11-2	TRBJ2-7	CASSLFASGSSSHEQYF
TRBV7-2	TRBJ1-4	CASSLFSGAGKLFF
TRBV3-1	TRBJ2-7	CASSQRTGYEQYF
TRBV7-2	TRBJ1-4	CASSFRVYDEKLFF
TRBV29-1	TRBJ2-3	CSVGTAGGRSDTQYF
TRBV19	TRBJ2-2	CASSMLGQNPGELFF
TRBV5-1	TRBJ2-7	CASSLGPSSYEQYF
TRBV6-2/TRBV6-3	TRBJ2-1	CASTRAGGSSYNEQFF
TRBV11-1	TRBJ2-3	CASSSTPGGGGGSTDTQYF
TRBV25-1	TRBJ2-2	CASTLEGPTTGELFF
TRBV12-3/TRBV12-4	TRBJ1-1	CASSRRGGLGSTEAFF
TRBV29-1	TRBJ2-1	CSVEGRGGLDEQFF
TRBV10-3	TRBJ2-1	CAISESTAGSFF
TRBV5-1	TRBJ1-2	CASSLQGDPNYGYTF
TRBV5-1	TRBJ1-2	CASSLPGTNYGYTF
TRBV6-5	TRBJ2-7	CASSYASEASYEQYF
TRBV5-1	TRBJ2-1	CASSLSVSEGNEQFF
TRBV7-2	TRBJ1-6	CASSPDGNSPLHF
TRBV5-4	TRBJ2-1	CASSSATVRGGNNEQFF
TRBV28	TRBJ2-3	CASSPSTRSGVLRTDTQYF
TRBV4-1	TRBJ2-1	CASSQDAVDTDYNEQFF
TRBV6-2/TRBV6-3	TRBJ2-1	CASSYTNEQFF
TRBV28	TRBJ1-6	CASSAPREALRPYNSPLHF
TRBV7-2	TRBJ2-7	CASSPRRVQGYEQYF
TRBV27	TRBJ2-1	CASSFGRLAGRGNNEQFF